Each of the 29 T cell receptor beta chains below was sequenced from the same sample in a study of shared clonotypes between healthy human individuals. Some clones are missing from TCRdb's copy, which holds only in-frame ones; the method was immunoSEQ multiplex PCR. The sample carries around 2.1 million clones, roughly 91% recorded once. CD45RO-negative, CCR7-positively selected cells formed the naive CD8 fraction, excluding terminally differentiated effector memory CD45RA+ cells. Material: naive CD8+ T cells from PBMCs. Source of these receptors: a man between 18 and 35 years old in good health. Some clones in this sample may be carry-over from other donors' samples.

The V call is TRBV4-1, the J call TRBJ1-1; no clear D gene. V lost 4 bases and J 0 bases, leaving 12 bases between the germline ends. The CDR3 has 15 amino acids. CDR1 MGHRA and CDR2 YSYEKL come from the germline V gene. The CDR3 DNA is TGCGCCAGCAGCCCCTTTTCAACGATGAACACTGAAGCTTTCTTT. It codes for CASSPFSTMNTEAFF.

The chain uses TRBV7-3 and TRBJ2-7, with TRBD1 as a possible D gene (6 bases). This CDR3 is built from 18 residues. V lost 6 bases and J lost 3, with 27 bases in between. Per the germline V gene, CDR1 is SGHTA and CDR2 is FQGTGA. For the CDR3, the DNA is TGTGCCAGCAGTTCCGGTCAGGGGCAGGGAATGCTCGACTACGAGCAGTACTTC. Amino acids: CASSSGQGQGMLDYEQYF.

This chain uses TRBV7-6 with TRBJ1-2; TRBD1 might be the D (6 bases). CDR3 size: 16 residues. Germline CDR1 is SGHVS and CDR2 is FNYEAQ. Trimming shortened V by 6 bases and J by 5 bases, and 22 bases separated the two germline ends. CDR3 in amino acids: CASSYRAGPGGYGYTF. The CDR3, as DNA: TGTGCCAGCAGTTACAGGGCCGGCCCAGGAGGTTATGGCTACACCTTC.

The count of this clone is one. V usage is TRBV5-1 and J usage is TRBJ2-7; D ambiguous. V was shortened by 4 bases and J by 2 bases, with 13 bases between the two germline ends. This CDR3 region has 14 residues. CDR1 is SGHRS and CDR2 is YFSETQ in the germline V gene. CDR3 nucleotide sequence: TGCGCCAGCAGCATCGCCTTCGGTCCCTACGAGCAGTACTTC. Protein sequence: CASSIAFGPYEQYF.

V usage is TRBV7-8 and J usage is TRBJ2-7; 7 bases match TRBD2. The CDR3 spans 15 residues. J was trimmed by 5 bases and V by 5 bases; bases with no gene match: 12. The germline V gene has CDR1 SGHVS and CDR2 FQNEAQ. The CDR3 DNA reads TGTGCCAGCAGCCCCCGGACTAGTCTTTTTGACGAGCAGTACTTC. It codes for CASSPRTSLFDEQYF.

This clone was observed a few times. The chain has TRBV7-9 and TRBJ2-7, with D uncertain. The CDR3 extends over 11 amino acids. CDR1 and CDR2 (germline): SEHNR, FQNEAQ (reference sequence). V was pared by 1 base and J by 5 bases, with 3 bases between. The CDR3 protein is CASSLEDEQYF. Written as DNA, the CDR3 is TGTGCCAGCAGCTTAGAAGACGAGCAGTACTTC. Together with reference TRBV7-9 and TRBJ2-7, the CDR3 gives the full variable domain: DTGVSQNPRHKITKRGQNVTFRCDPISEHNRLYWYRQTLGQGPEFLTYFQNEAQLEKSRLLSDRFSAERPKGSFSTLEIQRTEQGDSAMYLCASSLEDEQYFGPGTRLTVT.

This chain joins TRBV27 and TRBJ1-5; the D gene is possibly TRBD1 (6 bases). Deletions cut 9 bases from V and 5 bases from J, with 14 bases between. This CDR3 has 13 residues. CDR1 MNHEY and CDR2 SMNVEV come from the germline V gene (reference sequence). CDR3 coding DNA: TGTGCCAGACAGGGCAACGCGCATCAGCCCCAGCATTTT. Amino acid sequence: CARQGNAHQPQHF.

This clone was counted a single time. This chain joins TRBV5-1 and TRBJ2-1; 12 bases match TRBD2. The CDR3 totals 19 residues. Germline trimming cut 0 bases from V and 8 bases from J; bases unmatched to any gene: 15. Germline CDR1 and CDR2: SGHRS and YFSETQ. The CDR3 coding sequence is TGCGCCAGCAGCTTGGCGATCCGGCTAGCGGGAGGGCCGAGTCATGAGCAGTTCTTC. Translation gives CASSLAIRLAGGPSHEQFF.

As DNA, the CDR3 is TGTGCCAGCAGTTACGGGACAGGGCTAGTAGAAGCTTTCTTT. Protein: CASSYGTGLVEAFF. The chain recombines TRBV6-5 with TRBJ1-1; 9 nucleotides match TRBD1. The CDR3 sequence is 14 residues long. CDR1 MNHEY and CDR2 SVGAGI come from the germline V gene. V shed 2 bases, J shed 8 bases, and the junction held 6 bases outside the gene matches.

This rearrangement joins TRBV29-1 to TRBJ2-1; TRBD2 agrees at 8 bases. The CDR3 runs 16 residues. Germline CDR1 is SQVTM and CDR2 is ANQGSEA. Germline trimming cut 2 bases from V and 0 bases from J; bases unmatched to any gene: 6. The CDR3 bases are TGCAGCGTTGAACCGGGACTAGAGGGCTCCTACAATGAGCAGTTCTTC. Its protein is CSVEPGLEGSYNEQFF.

V usage is TRBV10-3 and J usage is TRBJ2-7, with 8 bases that match TRBD1. The germline V gene has CDR1 ENHRY and CDR2 SYGVKD. V lost 6 bases, J lost 2 bases, and 9 bases stayed unmatched. This CDR3 has 15 residues. CDR3 coding DNA: TGTGCCATCAGCCGTTTCCTGGACAGGGCCTACGAGCAGTACTTC. It is translated as CAISRFLDRAYEQYF.

This clone was seen a single time. This chain connects TRBV28 to TRBJ2-7; D might be TRBD2 (5 bases). The length of the CDR3 is 15 residues. The V end was cut by 3 bases, the J end by 5 bases, with 17 bases between. The V gene's germline CDR1 is MDHEN and CDR2 SYDVKM. The CDR3 sequence: CASSFDAGEWNEQYF. The CDR3 DNA reads TGTGCCAGCAGTTTTGATGCCGGGGAGTGGAACGAGCAGTACTTC.

The J gene is TRBJ1-3, the V gene TRBV13; D is possibly TRBD1 (6 bases). Germline assignment: CDR1 PRHDT and CDR2 FYEKMQ (reference sequence). CDR3 length: 16 amino acids. Trimming pared 4 bases from V and 0 bases from J, leaving 13 bases between. The CDR3 DNA is TGTGCCAGCAGCTCCCCGGGGGGCGTCTCTGGAAACACCATATATTTT. This encodes CASSSPGGVSGNTIYF.

The rearrangement links TRBV5-1 to TRBJ1-4, with 8 bases identical to TRBD1. In germline, CDR1 is SGHRS, CDR2 YFSETQ. V lost 4 bases and J lost 3; bases outside the gene matches: 8. The CDR3 is 16 residues long. CDR3 amino acids: CASSHSQGAANEKLFF. Written as DNA, the CDR3 is TGCGCCAGCAGCCATTCCCAGGGGGCGGCTAATGAAAAACTGTTTTTT.

The genes are TRBV13 and TRBJ2-3, with D possibly being TRBD1 (5 bases). This CDR3 spans 15 amino acids. The germline gives CDR1 PRHDT, CDR2 FYEKMQ (reference sequence). The V and J ends lost 1 base and 0 bases respectively, with 8 bases between them. The CDR3 DNA follows: TGTGCCAGCAGCTTAGTGGGGCATAGCACAGATACGCAGTATTTT. Translating it yields CASSLVGHSTDTQYF. Filled out from reference TRBV13 and TRBJ2-3, the complete variable domain reads AAGVIQSPRHLIKEKRETATLKCYPIPRHDTVYWYQQGPGQDPQFLISFYEKMQSDKGSIPDRFSAQQFSDYHSELNMSSLELGDSALYFCASSLVGHSTDTQYFGPGTRLTVL.

The chain has TRBV18 and TRBJ2-6, with no clear D. V was shortened by 3 bases and J by 0 bases, with 6 bases between the two germline ends. CDR3 length: 15 amino acids. CDR1 and CDR2 (germline): KGHSH, LQKENI. CDR3 in amino acids: CASSPTSSGANVLTF. As DNA, the CDR3 is TGTGCCAGCTCACCGACCAGCTCTGGGGCCAACGTCCTGACTTTC.

The DNA of the CDR3 is TGTGCCAGCAGCCCTCAGGGAAGGTTGGTTGGCGAGCAGTACTTC. The encoded protein is CASSPQGRLVGEQYF. The chain carries TRBV6-5 and TRBJ2-7; D is perhaps TRBD1 (5 bases). Trimming removed 6 bases from V and 6 bases from J, with 21 bases in between. The germline CDR1 and CDR2 sequences are MNHEY and SVGAGI. The CDR3 sequence is 15 residues long.

Only one count was recorded for this clone. This sequence joins TRBV19 and TRBJ2-7; 8 bases are shared with TRBD2. V was pared by 5 bases and J by 6 bases, with 12 bases of the junction left unmatched. The germline V gene encodes CDR1 LNHDA and CDR2 SQIVND (reference sequence). The CDR3 spans 15 residues. The CDR3 region is CASSRAGGKEGEQYF. The CDR3 region has the DNA TGTGCCAGTAGTCGCGCGGGAGGAAAGGAGGGCGAGCAGTACTTC.

V gene TRBV28 combines with J gene TRBJ2-5, with D hard to call. The length of the CDR3 is 15 residues. Trimming took 3 bases from V and 2 from J, leaving 13 bases between them. Germline CDR1 MDHEN, CDR2 SYDVKM. CDR3 protein: CASSFRVLTQETQYF. In DNA, the CDR3 is TGTGCCAGCAGTTTCCGTGTCCTTACACAAGAGACCCAGTACTTC.

V gene TRBV29-1 combines with J gene TRBJ2-7; perhaps TRBD2 as D (6 bases). The CDR3 contains 13 residues. Trimming stripped 6 bases from V and 4 bases from J, with 16 bases between. Germline CDR1 and CDR2: SQVTM and ANQGSEA. The CDR3 nucleotides read TGCAGCGTGGAGGGGCGGGGAAGATACGAGCAGTACTTC. Its translation: CSVEGRGRYEQYF.

About this clone: Other DNA sequences in the same sample also yield this CDR3. J is TRBJ1-2 and V is TRBV7-9; D unresolved. Trimming removed 1 base at V and 7 bases at J, with 7 bases between. Germline lookup yields CDR1 SEHNR and CDR2 FQNEAQ (reference sequence). The CDR3 loop spans 12 amino acids. CDR3 region: CASSLGGTGYTF. For the CDR3, the DNA is TGTGCCAGCAGCTTAGGTGGTACTGGCTACACCTTC.

CDR3 nucleotide sequence: TGTGCCAGCAGCTGGGGAGCGCTTCAGGGGACCCAGTACTTC. It specifies CASSWGALQGTQYF. The rearrangement uses TRBV5-8 and TRBJ2-5; D may correspond to TRBD1 or TRBD2 (5 bases each). CDR1 SGHTS and CDR2 YDEGEE come from the germline V gene. The CDR3 has 14 amino acids. V was shortened by 3 bases and J by 7 bases, with 16 bases between the two germline ends.

The rearrangement links TRBV6-6 to TRBJ2-7; 11 bases fit TRBD2. Germline V gives CDR1 MNHNY, CDR2 SVGAGI (reference sequence). This CDR3 spans 16 amino acids. J gave up 6 bases and V 3 bases, and 10 bases lay outside the gene matches. As DNA, the CDR3 is TGTGCCAGCAGTTATTATATCCGGCTAGCGGGAGGCGAGCAGTACTTC. Protein sequence: CASSYYIRLAGGEQYF.

The J gene is TRBJ1-2, the V gene TRBV4-1, with D perhaps matching TRBD1 (6 bases). The germline V and J ends were trimmed by 1 base and 2 bases, with 11 bases remaining between them. Germline V gene data show CDR1 as MGHRA and CDR2 as YSYEKL. The CDR3 length is 15 residues. The CDR3, as DNA: TGCGCCAGCAGCCAAGCCGGACAGTGGAACTATGGCTACACCTTC. As protein: CASSQAGQWNYGYTF.

The chain uses TRBV28 and TRBJ2-1; D ambiguous. V dropped 3 bases and J dropped 9 bases, with 6 bases sitting between them. This CDR3 region has 11 residues. CDR1 and CDR2 from the germline V gene are MDHEN and SYDVKM. CDR3 loop: CASSFMFEQFF. The CDR3 coding sequence is TGTGCCAGCAGTTTTATGTTTGAGCAGTTCTTC.

The J gene is TRBJ1-3, the V gene TRBV4-1; D not certain. V was shortened by 0 bases and J by 0 bases, with 12 bases between the two germline ends. CDR1 is MGHRA and CDR2 is YSYEKL in the germline V gene. The CDR3 length is 17 residues. The CDR3 here is CASSQDPWRNSGNTIYF. In nucleotides, the CDR3 is TGCGCCAGCAGCCAAGATCCTTGGCGAAACTCTGGAAACACCATATATTTT.

V usage is TRBV27 and J usage is TRBJ1-5, with D maybe TRBD1 (6 bases). V lost 2 bases and J 0 bases, leaving 17 bases between the germline ends. This CDR3 contains 18 residues. CDR1 and CDR2 (germline): MNHEY, SMNVEV (reference sequence). The CDR3 sequence is CASSLRGGGWDSNQPQHF. The CDR3 nucleotides are TGTGCCAGCAGTTTAAGGGGCGGGGGCTGGGATAGCAATCAGCCCCAGCATTTT.

The rearrangement joins TRBV27 to TRBJ1-5, with D perhaps TRBD1 (6 bases). The CDR3 is made up of 14 amino acids. V lost 6 bases and J lost 3, with 12 bases in between. Germline CDR1 and CDR2: MNHEY and SMNVEV (reference sequence). The CDR3: CASRRQEINQPQHF. CDR3 sequence (DNA): TGTGCCAGCAGAAGACAGGAAATCAATCAGCCCCAGCATTTT.

This rearrangement joins TRBV5-1 to TRBJ2-4; 9 nucleotides align to TRBD2. The V and J ends lost 3 bases and 1 base, in that order; junction bases with no gene match: 14. CDR1 is SGHRS and CDR2 is YFSETQ in the germline V gene. The CDR3 contains 19 residues. The DNA for the CDR3 is TGCGCCAGCAGCTCCACCGGTCGGCGGGAGGGACTCGCCAAAAACATTCAGTACTTC. Residues: CASSSTGRREGLAKNIQYF.